This T cell receptor (beta chain) was obtained from a study of control samples from healthy donors and cancer patients (TCRdb year 2020). A remark on this clone: The antigen it binds to is not known. Base quality data are lacking; no much larger clone is found one base away.

Libraries were constructed by the immunoSEQ multiplex PCR assay. This immuneACCESS table, as held by TCRdb, lists in-frame sequences with V and J called but not all clones. Of the missing ones, under half trace to an unresolved V gene in checked studies; the others have no known cause. Recorded for this sample are about 170,000 clones; roughly 92% of them occurred a single time. Around 1.3% of the sample belongs to the ten largest clones. The junction shows trimming of 8 bases on V and 0 bases on J, and the gene matches do not reach 8 bases of it. CDR1 KGHDR and CDR2 SFDVKD are derived from the germline V gene. From its cysteine to its phenylalanine, the CDR3 spans 16 amino acids. Only the CDR3 part of the read is kept: 48 bases, read in frame from the first base.

This TCR derives from a woman aged 18 to 35 in good health. Sequencing was carried out using blood. The receptor chain draws on TRBV24-1 and TRBJ2-1, and 8 junction bases match TRBD2. The DNA sequence is TGTGCCACCAATGGTAGCGGGGCCAGCTCCTACAATGAGCAGTTCTTC. Translated, it reads CATNGSGASSYNEQFF.